This TCR beta chain comes out of a study of blood T cells in healthy people across ages. Study overall: About one barcoded beta molecule per two T cells came from capture by template switching.

Worth noting for this clonotype: What it binds is not known.

The study, taken as a whole, reports: As age increased, TCR beta diversity per million T cells fell in a roughly linear fashion.

PBMCs, at least 7 million per sample, were isolated. Combining a sample-barcoded 5' primer with a J-beta primer mix, a second PCR ran for roughly 7 to 11 cycles. With 12 random nucleotides, a template-switch adaptor tagged each individual cDNA molecule. From the 5' RACE reads, TCRdb called clonotypes with MiXCR, one entry per CDR3 protein. The sample carries about 1.4 million distinct CDR3 sequences, roughly 64% recorded once. The sequence came from a man younger than 35 in good health. The sample comprised blood.

CDR3 bases: TGCGCCAGCAGCCCAAGGGTCTTAGGGACAGGGTCTAACGAGCAGTACTTC. Amino acid sequence: CASSPRVLGTGSNEQYF. The chain has TRBV4-3 and TRBJ2-4; 9 nucleotides align to TRBD1. The J call may be in error: the DNA end matches TRBJ2-7 better. From germline, CDR1 is LGHNA and CDR2 YSLEER. The CDR3 runs 17 residues.